One T cell receptor beta chain is described in this entry. This sample is drawn from a study of blood T cell repertoires in COVID-19. Overall study context: Acute-phase and convalescent COVID-19 samples originated in the United States, Italy and Spain.

Germline V gene sequence: CDR1 MNHEY, CDR2 SMNVEV (reference sequence). The CDR3 has 14 amino acids. With 4 bases clipped from V and 7 bases from J, the junction kept 5 bases outside the gene matches. How the authors handled the data: How many nucleated cells were present was estimated from reference gene primer amplification. Here immunoSEQ multiplex PCR was the method, and the copy in TCRdb shows in-frame clones only, minus some. V, J and clone size are taken as reported in that table, and D and trimming were inferred from the DNA itself. The table lists some 150,000 clones, 85% to 90% of them singletons.

The TCR originated in a woman aged 55-69 years with acute or convalescent COVID-19. This chain uses TRBV27 with TRBJ2-2, with 8 positions matching TRBD1. The source material was peripheral blood. CDR3 protein: CASSYRTGYGELFF. CDR3 nucleotides: TGTGCCAGCAGTTACCGGACAGGGTACGGGGAGCTGTTTTTT.